The present entry profiles one TCR beta chain with its context. Its target is not known. Between the trimmed V and J ends, which lost 0 bases and 0 bases, there was a span of 11 bases. Germline values: CDR1 SGHTA, CDR2 FQGTGA. This CDR3 has 16 residues. Per sample, roughly 99,000 TCR templates were assayed. Sequencing was performed with immunoSEQ multiplex PCR; in TCRdb, only in-frame clones are kept and a portion is missing. The table lists around 68,000 clones, about 90% of them singletons. This sample is part of a study of siplizumab effects on memory and regulatory T cells. Findings and caveats of the study: Memory T cells appeared less diverse than naive cells, which seemed to contribute substantially to alloresponse. Naive or memory phenotype assignment was not possible for roughly 80-97% of proliferating CD4+ or CD8+ clones. Fewer alloreactive sequences mapped to unstimulated CD4+ memory cells under siplizumab.

Sequenced input: Tregs sorted from blood. The TCR was taken from a human donor in good health. The chain has TRBV7-3 and TRBJ1-1; no clear D gene. CDR3 sequence: CASSLTGGILNTEAFF. For the CDR3, the DNA is TGTGCCAGCAGCTTAACGGGCGGAATCTTGAACACTGAAGCTTTCTTT.